Listed here are 3 T cell receptor beta chains from one sample, sequenced in a study of blood T cell repertoires in COVID-19. Profiling relied on immunoSEQ multiplex PCR, and the TCRdb table lists in-frame clones only, not all of them. The data hold under 250,000 clones, with 80% to 90% observed a single time. The specimen sequenced was peripheral blood. These receptors were obtained from a man aged 35-49 years with active or convalescent COVID-19.

This rearrangement joins TRBV7-9 to TRBJ1-6, with a tentative D call TRBD1 (6 bases). The CDR3 is 16 amino acids. V gave up 2 bases and J gave up 6 bases, with 14 bases separating them. Germline V gene lookup returns CDR1 SEHNR and CDR2 FQNEAQ (reference sequence). The CDR3 sequence is CASSLSGTKLNSPLHF. The CDR3 DNA sequence: TGTGCCAGCAGCTTAAGCGGGACAAAACTTAATTCACCCCTCCACTTT. The variable domain in full, with the rest retrieved from reference TRBV7-9 and TRBJ1-6, is DTGVSQNPRHKITKRGQNVTFRCDPISEHNRLYWYRQTLGQGPEFLTYFQNEAQLEKSRLLSDRFSAERPKGSFSTLEIQRTEQGDSAMYLCASSLSGTKLNSPLHFGNGTRLTVT.

The V and J genes are TRBV10-3 and TRBJ1-2, with D uncertain. The V gene lost 2 bases and the J gene lost 8 bases, with 18 bases spanning the gap. The CDR3 runs 15 residues. Germline V gene sequence: CDR1 ENHRY, CDR2 SYGVKD. The CDR3 loop is CAISEEGASIHGYTF. CDR3 nucleotides: TGTGCCATCAGTGAGGAGGGCGCGTCGATCCACGGCTACACCTTC.

The chain employs TRBV10-3 and TRBJ1-2; TRBD1 aligns across 11 bases. Germline CDR1 and CDR2: ENHRY and SYGVKD. The CDR3 is 15 residues long. V lost 6 bases to trimming and J lost 6 bases; unmatched junction nucleotides: 9. The CDR3 nucleotides read TGTGCCATCAGCCGACTCGGACAGGGGGCGGATGGCTACACCTTC. This codes for CAISRLGQGADGYTF.